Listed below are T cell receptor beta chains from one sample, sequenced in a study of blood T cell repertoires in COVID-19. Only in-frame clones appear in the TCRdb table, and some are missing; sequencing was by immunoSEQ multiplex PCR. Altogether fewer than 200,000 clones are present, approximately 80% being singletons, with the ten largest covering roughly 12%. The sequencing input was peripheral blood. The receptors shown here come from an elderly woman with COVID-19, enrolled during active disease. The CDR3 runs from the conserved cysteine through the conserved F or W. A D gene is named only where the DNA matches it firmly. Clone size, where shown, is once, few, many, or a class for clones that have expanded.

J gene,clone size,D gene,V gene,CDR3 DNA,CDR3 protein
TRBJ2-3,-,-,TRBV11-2,TGTGCCAGCAGCCCACTCCCAGATACGCAGTATTTT,CASSPLPDTQYF
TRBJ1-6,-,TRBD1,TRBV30,TGTGCCTCGAAAGGGACAGGGGATTCACCCCTCCACTTT,CASKGTGDSPLHF
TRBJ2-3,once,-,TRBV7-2,TGTGCCAGCAGCTTAGCGGTGGCGGGGCCAACAGATACGCAGTATTTT,CASSLAVAGPTDTQYF
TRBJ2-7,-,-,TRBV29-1,TGCAGCGTTAGGCAGGCGAACCGGTACGAGCAGTACTTC,CSVRQANRYEQYF
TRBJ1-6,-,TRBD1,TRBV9,TGTGCCAGCAGCGCCTTTGGACAGGGGGCTAGCTCACCCCTCCACTTT,CASSAFGQGASSPLHF
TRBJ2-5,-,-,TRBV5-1,TGCGCCAGCAGCTGGCAGGGGATATTCCAAGAGACCCAGTACTTC,CASSWQGIFQETQYF
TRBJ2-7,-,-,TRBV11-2,TGTGCCAGCAGCTTAGATGGACAGAGCTACGAGCAGTACTTC,CASSLDGQSYEQYF
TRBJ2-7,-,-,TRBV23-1,TGCGCCAGCAGTCAAACCCCAAGCGCCGGTGAGGGTGAGCAGTACTTC,CASSQTPSAGEGEQYF
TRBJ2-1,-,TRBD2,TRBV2,TGTGCCAGCAGTTCAGCCTCCGGGACTAGCCGCGGAGAGCAGTTCTTC,CASSSASGTSRGEQFF
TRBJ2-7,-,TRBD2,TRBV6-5,TGTGCCAGCAGTTACCTAGCGGGAGGGAACTACGAGCAGTACTTC,CASSYLAGGNYEQYF
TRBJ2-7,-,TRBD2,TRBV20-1,TGCAGTGCTAGTGTTAGCGGGAGGGTCCACATGGGCGAGCAGTACTTC,CSASVSGRVHMGEQYF
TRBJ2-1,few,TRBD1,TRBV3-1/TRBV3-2,TGTGCCAGCAGCCCTGGGACAGAATCCTACAATGAGCAGTTCTTC,CASSPGTESYNEQFF
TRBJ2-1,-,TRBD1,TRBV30,TGTGCCTACGGACAGGACAATGAGCAGTTCTTC,CAYGQDNEQFF
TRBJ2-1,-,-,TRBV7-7,TGTGCTAGCAGCTTGGCCCGGGACTCCTACAATGAGCAGTTCTTC,CASSLARDSYNEQFF
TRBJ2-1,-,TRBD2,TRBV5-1,TGCGCCAGCAGCTCTACCAACGGGACTAGCGGGTACAATGAGCAGTTCTTC,CASSSTNGTSGYNEQFF
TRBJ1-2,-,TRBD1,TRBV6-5,TGTGCCAGCATGACAGGGAAAGGGGGCTACACCTTC,CASMTGKGGYTF
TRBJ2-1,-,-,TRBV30,TGTGCCTGGAGCCAGGACAGTGAGCAGTTCTTC,CAWSQDSEQFF
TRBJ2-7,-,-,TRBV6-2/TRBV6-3,TGTGCCAGCAGTTACAGTCGGGGGTTTTCAAGCTCCTACGAGCAGTACTTC,CASSYSRGFSSSYEQYF
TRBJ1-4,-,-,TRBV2,TGTGCCAGCAGTGCCCTGGAGGGTGAAAAACTGTTTTTT,CASSALEGEKLFF
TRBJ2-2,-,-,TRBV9,TGTGCCAGCAGCGTAGCTTCGAGCACCGGGGAGCTGTTTTTT,CASSVASSTGELFF
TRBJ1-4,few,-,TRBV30,TGTGCCTGCTCCCCGGGGAGGGTAGGCGAAAAACTGTTTTTT,CACSPGRVGEKLFF
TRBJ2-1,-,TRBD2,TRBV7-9,TGTGCCAGCAGCCCTCTGCGGGGGACCTACAATGAGCAGTTCTTC,CASSPLRGTYNEQFF
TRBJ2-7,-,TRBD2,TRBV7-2,TGTGCCAGCAGCCCCCCTCCGGGACTAGCGGGTGGAGAGCAGTACTTC,CASSPPPGLAGGEQYF
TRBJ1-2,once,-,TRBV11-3,TGTGCCAGCAGCCAGAACAGGGCGGACGGCTACACCTTC,CASSQNRADGYTF
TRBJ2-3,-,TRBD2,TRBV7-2,TGTGCCAGCAGCTTAGCAAGGACTAGCGGTAGCACAGATACGCAGTATTTT,CASSLARTSGSTDTQYF
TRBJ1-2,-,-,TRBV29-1,TGCAGCGTTGTGGCAGGGGATCTCGTTGGCTACACCTTC,CSVVAGDLVGYTF
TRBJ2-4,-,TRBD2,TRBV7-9,TGTGCCAGCAGCTTAGCGGGTAGCGGGGTGCACATTCAGTACTTC,CASSLAGSGVHIQYF
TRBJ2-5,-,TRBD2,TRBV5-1,TGCGCCAGCAGCTTGGGACCCCCTACGGCCCAGCGGGAGTATCAAGAGACCCAGTACTTC,CASSLGPPTAQREYQETQYF
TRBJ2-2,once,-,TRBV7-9,TGTGCCAGCAGCTTAGGGCGACTGGAGCACTCCGGGGAGCTGTTTTTT,CASSLGRLEHSGELFF
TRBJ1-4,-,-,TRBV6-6,TGTGCCAGCAGTGCGGGGGAAAAACTGTTTTTT,CASSAGEKLFF
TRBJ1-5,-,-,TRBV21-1,TGTGCCAGCAGCCCACGTCTCTCCGACGAGGATCAGCCCCAGCATTTT,CASSPRLSDEDQPQHF
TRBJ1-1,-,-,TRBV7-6,TGTGCCAGCAGCTTAGCGCCGGTCATCCCGAACACTGAAGCTTTCTTT,CASSLAPVIPNTEAFF
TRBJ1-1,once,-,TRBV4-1,TGCGCCAGCAGCCACCCCCCCGGAGCGGCGAACACTGAAGCTTTCTTT,CASSHPPGAANTEAFF
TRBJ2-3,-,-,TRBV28,TGTGCCAGCAGTTCTTCACTGACAGGTGGAGGCACAGATACGCAGTATTTT,CASSSSLTGGGTDTQYF
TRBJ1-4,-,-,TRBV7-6,TGTGCCAGCAGCTTATTACCCCCCGCAGGGTTAACTAATGAAAAACTGTTTTTT,CASSLLPPAGLTNEKLFF
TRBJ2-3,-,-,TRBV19,TGTGCCAGTAGTACCGCGGGGAGGTCAGATACGCAGTATTTT,CASSTAGRSDTQYF
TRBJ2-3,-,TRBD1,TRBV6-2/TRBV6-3,TGTGCCAGCAGTCGACAGGGGCGAAACGCAGATACGCAGTATTTT,CASSRQGRNADTQYF